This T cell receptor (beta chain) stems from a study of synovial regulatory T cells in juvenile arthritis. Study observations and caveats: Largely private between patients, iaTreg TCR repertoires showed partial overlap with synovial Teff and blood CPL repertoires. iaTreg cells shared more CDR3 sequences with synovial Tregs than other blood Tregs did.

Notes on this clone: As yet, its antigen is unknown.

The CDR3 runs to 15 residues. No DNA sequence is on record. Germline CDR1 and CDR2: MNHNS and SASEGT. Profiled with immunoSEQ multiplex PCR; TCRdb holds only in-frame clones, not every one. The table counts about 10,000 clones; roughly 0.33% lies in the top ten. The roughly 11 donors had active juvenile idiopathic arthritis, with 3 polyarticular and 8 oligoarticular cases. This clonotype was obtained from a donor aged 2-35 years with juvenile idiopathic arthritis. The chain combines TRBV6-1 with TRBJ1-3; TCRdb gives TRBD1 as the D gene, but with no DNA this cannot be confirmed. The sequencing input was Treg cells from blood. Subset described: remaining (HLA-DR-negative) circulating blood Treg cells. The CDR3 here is CASSEYRAAGNTIYF.